The sequence of this T cell receptor beta chain was determined in a study of Ad26.COV2.S vaccination and SARS-CoV-2 variants (TCRdb year 2021). General notes on the study: Donors in the vaccine arm were drawn from COV1001, a phase I-IIa trial of Ad26.COV2.S in healthy adults that was multicentre, randomized, double-blind and placebo-controlled. Ad26.COV2.S was given intramuscularly at 5x10^10 or 1x10^11 viral particles, as a single shot or as two shots 56 days apart. Sequencing of the TCRbeta repertoire served to evaluate the specificity and breadth of SARS-CoV-2-reactive T cell receptors following Ad26.COV2.S vaccination. The TCR-sequenced set comprised approximately 32 samples: around 20 Ad26.COV2.S vaccine recipients, 5 placebo recipients and 8 SARS-CoV-2 convalescent individuals. Participants in the trial were split at random into five groups of five each, receiving low-dose or high-dose Ad26.COV2.S once or twice, or else placebo on both occasions. Blinding of investigators to trial group allocation was maintained during experiments and outcome assessment.

CDR1 and CDR2, looked up from the germline V gene, are MGHRA and YSYEKL. V is cut by 5 bases and J by 2 bases, and the space between the germline ends is 13 bases. The CDR3, from cysteine to phenylalanine, totals 16 residues. The CDR3 DNA has 48 bases and is translated from base 1. TCRbeta CDR3 regions were sequenced with the immunoSEQ Assay. After extraction, genomic DNA underwent amplification by bias-controlled multiplex PCR, followed by high-throughput sequencing. The authors' analysis ran thus. Collapsing and filtering of sequences were performed to quantify the absolute abundance of each unique TCRbeta CDR3 region. T cell fraction was estimated by normalizing TCRbeta template counts to usable DNA, with usable DNA measured through amplification of reference genes found in all nucleated cells. Repertoire TCRs were annotated as SARS-CoV-2-specific when V gene, CDR3 amino acid sequence and J gene were exactly matched to a known reactive TCR set. MIRA supplied the reference SARS-CoV-2 TCR set, which was filtered for enrichment in COVID-19-positive ImmuneCODE repertoires so that public or cross-reactive TCRs were removed. Using the MIRA antigens, annotated TCRs were further analysed by specific ORF or by position within an ORF. Depth was the summed frequency of annotated unique rearrangements, while breadth was defined as annotated unique rearrangements over total unique productive rearrangements. TCR breadth was compared between groups using two-sided Wilcoxon rank-sum tests. Entries here come from immuneACCESS through TCRdb and include only in-frame sequences with V and J called. Some clones fail to appear in such tables; in the studies checked, an unresolved V gene covers under half of the shortfall, and the cause of the remainder is unknown. V and J calls and clone size come straight from that table; D and trimming were deduced from the DNA. For this sample there are about 350,000 clones; approximately 90% appear just once. The top ten clonotypes cover approximately 5% of the sample.

The sample's treatment or condition label, in plain terms: roughly 20 received Ad26.COV2.S at low or high dose, single or two shots; 5 received placebo; per-sample allocation not given. Repertoires of vaccine and placebo recipients were sequenced from samples taken on day 63 after the first injection. Between 29 July and 7 August 2020, Cohort 1b enrolled about two dozen adults aged 18-55 years at one site in Boston, USA. Ad26.COV2.S was a replication-incompetent adenovirus type 26 vector that expressed a prefusion-stabilized SARS-CoV-2 spike protein derived from the original Wuhan strain. This clone was found once. Which antigen it targets is not known. No quality values exist for individual bases; no much larger clone is one base distant. On the study overall, not on this receptor specifically: Substantial breadth of spike-specific CD8+ and CD4+ T cell responses was reported after vaccination. Comparable non-spike TCR breadth was observed between vaccine and placebo recipients, consistent with only spike being contained in the vaccine. The study was not powered for comparison of responses between vaccine doses or regimens. Spike-specific TCR breadth was higher in Ad26.COV2.S recipients than in placebo recipients (P = 0.0014). According to the authors, total T cell responses may have been underestimated by the TCR breadth and depth analyses.

Source: peripheral blood, taken in a trial of Ad26.COV2.S vaccine versus placebo. The clonotype was recovered from a person between 18 and 65 years old who received the Ad26.COV2.S COVID-19 vaccine or a placebo. The chain was built from TRBV4-1 and TRBJ2-6; the D gene identity is not certain. The CDR3 protein sequence reads: CASSGVVPPGANVLTF. Read as DNA, the sequence is TGCGCCAGCAGCGGCGTTGTGCCCCCTGGGGCCAACGTCCTGACTTTC.